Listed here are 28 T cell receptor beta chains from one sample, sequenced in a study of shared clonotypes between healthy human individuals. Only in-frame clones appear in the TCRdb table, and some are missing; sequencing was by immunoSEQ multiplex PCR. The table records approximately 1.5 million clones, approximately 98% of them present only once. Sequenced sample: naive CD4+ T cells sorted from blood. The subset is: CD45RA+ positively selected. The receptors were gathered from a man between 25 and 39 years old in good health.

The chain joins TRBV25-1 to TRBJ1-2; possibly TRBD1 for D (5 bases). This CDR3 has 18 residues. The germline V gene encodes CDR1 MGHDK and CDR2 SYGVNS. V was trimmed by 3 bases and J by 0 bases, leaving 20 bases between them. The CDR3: CASSDFRDSSTPNYGYTF. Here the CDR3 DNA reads TGTGCCAGCAGTGACTTCCGGGACTCCAGCACCCCTAACTATGGCTACACCTTC.

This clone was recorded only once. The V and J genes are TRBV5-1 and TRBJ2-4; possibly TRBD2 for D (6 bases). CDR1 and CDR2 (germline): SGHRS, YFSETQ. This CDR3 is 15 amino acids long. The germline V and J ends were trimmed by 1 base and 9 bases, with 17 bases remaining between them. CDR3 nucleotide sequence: TGCGCCAGCAGCTTGCCTGGAGGGGACCGAGGCATTCAGTACTTC. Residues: CASSLPGGDRGIQYF.

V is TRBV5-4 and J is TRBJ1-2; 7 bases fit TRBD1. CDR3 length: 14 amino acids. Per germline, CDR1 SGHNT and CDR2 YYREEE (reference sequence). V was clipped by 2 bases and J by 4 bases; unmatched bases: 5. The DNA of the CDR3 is TGTGCCAGCAGCTTAGAAGGGGGCGGCTATGGCTACACCTTC. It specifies CASSLEGGGYGYTF.

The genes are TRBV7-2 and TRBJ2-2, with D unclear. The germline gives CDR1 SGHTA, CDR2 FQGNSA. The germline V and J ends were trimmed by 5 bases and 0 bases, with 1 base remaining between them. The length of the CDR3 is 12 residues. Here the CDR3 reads CASSPNTGELFF. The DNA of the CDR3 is TGTGCCAGCAGCCCGAACACCGGGGAGCTGTTTTTT.

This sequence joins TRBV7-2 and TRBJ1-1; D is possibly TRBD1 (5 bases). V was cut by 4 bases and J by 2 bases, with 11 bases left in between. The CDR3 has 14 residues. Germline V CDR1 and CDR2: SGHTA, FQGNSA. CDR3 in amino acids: CASSYDRYNTEAFF. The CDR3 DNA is TGTGCCAGCAGCTACGACAGATACAACACTGAAGCTTTCTTT.

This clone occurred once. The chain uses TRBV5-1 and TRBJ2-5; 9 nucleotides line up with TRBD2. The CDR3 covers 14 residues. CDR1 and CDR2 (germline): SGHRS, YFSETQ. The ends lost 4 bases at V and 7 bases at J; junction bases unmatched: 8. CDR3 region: CASSPVAGAGTQYF. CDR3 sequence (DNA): TGCGCCAGCAGCCCTGTAGCGGGAGCAGGGACCCAGTACTTC.

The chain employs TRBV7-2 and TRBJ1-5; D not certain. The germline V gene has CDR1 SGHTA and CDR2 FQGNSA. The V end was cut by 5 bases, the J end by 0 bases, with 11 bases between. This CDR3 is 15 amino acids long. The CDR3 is CASSLTGFSNQPQHF. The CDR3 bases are TGTGCCAGCAGCCTGACGGGTTTTAGCAATCAGCCCCAGCATTTT.

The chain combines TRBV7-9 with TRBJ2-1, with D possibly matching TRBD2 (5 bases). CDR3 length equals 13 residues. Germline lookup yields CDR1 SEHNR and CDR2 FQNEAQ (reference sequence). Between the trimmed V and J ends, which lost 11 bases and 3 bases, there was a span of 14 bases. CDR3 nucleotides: TGTGCCTCCAGGAGGTCTAACTACAATGAGCAGTTCTTC. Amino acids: CASRRSNYNEQFF.

In nucleotides, the CDR3 is TGTGCCAGCCGACGAGGGTTCCAAATAGGTGGGGACACTGAAGCTTTCTTT. Translating gives CASRRGFQIGGDTEAFF. V gene TRBV19 combines with J gene TRBJ1-1; D unresolved. CDR1 is LNHDA and CDR2 is SQIVND in the germline V gene (reference sequence). Trimming pared 9 bases from V and 3 bases from J, leaving 26 bases between. CDR3 length equals 17 residues.

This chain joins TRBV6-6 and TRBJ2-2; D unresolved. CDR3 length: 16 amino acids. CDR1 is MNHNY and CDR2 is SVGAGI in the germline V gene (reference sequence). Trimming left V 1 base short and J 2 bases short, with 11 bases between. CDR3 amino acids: CASSYLLRLNTGELFF. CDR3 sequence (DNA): TGTGCCAGCAGTTACTTATTAAGGCTTAACACCGGGGAGCTGTTTTTT.

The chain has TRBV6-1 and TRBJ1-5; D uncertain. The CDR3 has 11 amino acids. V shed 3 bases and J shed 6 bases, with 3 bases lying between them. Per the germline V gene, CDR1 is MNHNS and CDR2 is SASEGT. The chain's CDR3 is CASSEVQPQHF. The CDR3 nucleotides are TGTGCCAGCAGTGAGGTTCAGCCCCAGCATTTT.

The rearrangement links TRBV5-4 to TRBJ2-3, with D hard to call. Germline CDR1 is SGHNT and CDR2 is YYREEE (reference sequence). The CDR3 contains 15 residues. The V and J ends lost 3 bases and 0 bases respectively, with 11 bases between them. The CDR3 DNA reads TGTGCCAGCAGCTCGAAGGCGGCAAGCACAGATACGCAGTATTTT. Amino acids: CASSSKAASTDTQYF.

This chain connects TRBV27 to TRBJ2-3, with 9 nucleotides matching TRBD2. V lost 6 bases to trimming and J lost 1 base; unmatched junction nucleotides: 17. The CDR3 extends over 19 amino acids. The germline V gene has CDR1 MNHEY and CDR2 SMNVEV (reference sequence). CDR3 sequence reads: CASRPDVAGVWGGTDTQYF. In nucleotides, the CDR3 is TGTGCCAGCAGACCTGATGTAGCGGGAGTTTGGGGGGGCACAGATACGCAGTATTTT.

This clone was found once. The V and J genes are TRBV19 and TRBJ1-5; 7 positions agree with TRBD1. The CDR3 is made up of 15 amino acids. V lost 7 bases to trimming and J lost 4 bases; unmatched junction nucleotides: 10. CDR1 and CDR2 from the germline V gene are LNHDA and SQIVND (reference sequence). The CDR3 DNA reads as TGTGCCAGTAAGGAACTGGACAGGTCGAATCAGCCCCAGCATTTT. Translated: CASKELDRSNQPQHF.

The chain's CDR3 is CASSLQGPNTEAFF. In DNA form, the CDR3 reads TGTGCCAGCAGCCTACAGGGGCCGAACACTGAAGCTTTCTTT. This chain links TRBV5-6 with TRBJ1-1; 7 nucleotides line up with TRBD1. This CDR3 comprises 14 residues. Germline V CDR1 and CDR2: SGHDT, YYEEEE. V shed 4 bases and J 1 base; nucleotides not matched to a gene: 4.

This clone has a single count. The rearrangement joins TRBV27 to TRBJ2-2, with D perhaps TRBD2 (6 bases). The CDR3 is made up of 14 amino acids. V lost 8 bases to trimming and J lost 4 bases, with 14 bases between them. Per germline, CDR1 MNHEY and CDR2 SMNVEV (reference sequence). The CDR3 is CASRGDGGTGELFF. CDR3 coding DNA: TGTGCCAGCCGCGGGGACGGCGGCACCGGGGAGCTGTTTTTT.

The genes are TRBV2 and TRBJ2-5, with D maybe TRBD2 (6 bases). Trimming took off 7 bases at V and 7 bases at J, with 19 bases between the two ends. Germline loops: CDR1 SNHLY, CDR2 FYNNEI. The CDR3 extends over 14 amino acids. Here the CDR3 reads CASIQPGGAGTQYF. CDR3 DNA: TGTGCCAGCATCCAGCCTGGAGGGGCCGGGACCCAGTACTTC.

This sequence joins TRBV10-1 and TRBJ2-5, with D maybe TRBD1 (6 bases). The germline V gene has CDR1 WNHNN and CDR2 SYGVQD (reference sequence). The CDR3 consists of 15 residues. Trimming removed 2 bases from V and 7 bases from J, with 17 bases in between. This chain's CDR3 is CASSEGAPGARTQYF. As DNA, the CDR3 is TGCGCCAGCAGTGAGGGGGCACCAGGGGCTCGGACCCAGTACTTC.

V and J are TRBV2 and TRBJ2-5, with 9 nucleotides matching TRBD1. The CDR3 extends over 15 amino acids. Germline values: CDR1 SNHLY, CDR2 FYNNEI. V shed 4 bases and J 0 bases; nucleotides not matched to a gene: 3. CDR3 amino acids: CASSGQGGNQETQYF. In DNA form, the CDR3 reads TGTGCCAGCAGTGGACAGGGGGGGAACCAAGAGACCCAGTACTTC.

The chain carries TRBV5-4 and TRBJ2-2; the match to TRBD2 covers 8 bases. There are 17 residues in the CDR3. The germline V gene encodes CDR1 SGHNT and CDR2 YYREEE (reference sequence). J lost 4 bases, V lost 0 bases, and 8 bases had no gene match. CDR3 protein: CASSLGPAGAVTGELFF. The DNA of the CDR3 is TGTGCCAGCAGCTTGGGGCCAGCGGGAGCGGTCACCGGGGAGCTGTTTTTT.

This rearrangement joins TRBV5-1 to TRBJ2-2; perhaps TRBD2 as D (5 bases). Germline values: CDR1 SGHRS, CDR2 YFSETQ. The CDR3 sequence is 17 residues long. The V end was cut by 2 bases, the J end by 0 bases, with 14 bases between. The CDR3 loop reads CASSLNRGGPNTGELFF. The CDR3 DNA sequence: TGCGCCAGCAGCTTAAACCGCGGAGGTCCGAACACCGGGGAGCTGTTTTTT.

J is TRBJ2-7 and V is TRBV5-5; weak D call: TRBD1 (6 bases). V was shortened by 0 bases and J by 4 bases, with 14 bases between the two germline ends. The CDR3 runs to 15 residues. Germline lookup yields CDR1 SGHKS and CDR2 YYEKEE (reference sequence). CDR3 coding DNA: TGTGCCAGCAGCTTGGGAGGGGGAATGTTGTACGAGCAGTACTTC. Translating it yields CASSLGGGMLYEQYF.

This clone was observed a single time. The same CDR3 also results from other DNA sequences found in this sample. The CDR3 bases are TGTGCCAGCAGTGTGACAAACACCGGGGAGCTGTTTTTT. It yields the protein CASSVTNTGELFF. J is TRBJ2-2 and V is TRBV2; D not certain. The CDR3 covers 13 residues. Germline V CDR1 and CDR2: SNHLY, FYNNEI. V was trimmed by 4 bases and J by 2 bases, leaving 5 bases between them.

The CDR3 bases are TGTGCCAGCAATACTTACAGTGAAAAACTGTTTTTT. It specifies CASNTYSEKLFF. The chain recombines TRBV28 with TRBJ1-4; D is unclear. CDR3 length: 12 residues. Germline V gene sequence: CDR1 MDHEN, CDR2 SYDVKM. V shed 7 bases and J shed 7 bases, with 10 bases lying between them.

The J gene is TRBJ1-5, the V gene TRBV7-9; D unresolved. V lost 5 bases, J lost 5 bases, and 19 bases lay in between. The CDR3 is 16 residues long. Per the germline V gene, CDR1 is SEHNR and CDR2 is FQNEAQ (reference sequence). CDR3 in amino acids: CASSQTGVKGHQPQHF. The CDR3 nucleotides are TGTGCCAGCAGCCAGACCGGGGTGAAGGGCCATCAGCCCCAGCATTTT. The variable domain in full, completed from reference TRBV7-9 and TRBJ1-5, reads DTGVSQNPRHKITKRGQNVTFRCDPISEHNRLYWYRQTLGQGPEFLTYFQNEAQLEKSRLLSDRFSAERPKGSFSTLEIQRTEQGDSAMYLCASSQTGVKGHQPQHFGDGTRLSIL.

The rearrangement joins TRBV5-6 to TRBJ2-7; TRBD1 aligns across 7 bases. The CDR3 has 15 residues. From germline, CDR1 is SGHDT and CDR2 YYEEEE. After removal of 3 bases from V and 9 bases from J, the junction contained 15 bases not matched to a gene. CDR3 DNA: TGTGCCAGCAGCTCGGGACAGAACGCCCCCCGCGGGCAGTACTTC. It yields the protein CASSSGQNAPRGQYF.

CDR3 nucleotide sequence: TGTGCCAGCAGTTTCGCGCTAGCGGGACTCTCCGAGCAGTACTTC. Translation: CASSFALAGLSEQYF. The chain uses TRBV27 and TRBJ2-7, with 9 bases fitting TRBD2. Trimming cost V 3 bases and J 6 bases; bases outside gene matches: 9. The CDR3 length is 15 residues. CDR1 MNHEY and CDR2 SMNVEV come from the germline V gene (reference sequence).

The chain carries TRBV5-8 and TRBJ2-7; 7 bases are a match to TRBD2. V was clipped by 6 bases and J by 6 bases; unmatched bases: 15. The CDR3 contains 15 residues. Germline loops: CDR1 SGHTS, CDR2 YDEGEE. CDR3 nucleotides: TGTGCCAGCACCACTGGGGGAGGGAATGCCCGCGAGCAGTACTTC. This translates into CASTTGGGNAREQYF.